The TCR beta chain described here comes from a study of CD8+ T cells in alopecia areata. Overall study: Those treated were given oral tofacitinib at 5 to 10 mg twice daily.

cDNA prepared by RNA extraction and subsequent reverse transcription served as the template for sequencing. The assay was immunoSEQ multiplex PCR, and TCRdb's table has in-frame clones only and misses some. In the table there are fewer than 250,000 clones, around 66% of which are singletons. This CDR3 has 13 residues. CDR1 is GTSNPN, CDR2 SVGIG, per germline (reference sequence). Trimming pared 2 bases from V and 2 bases from J, leaving 10 bases between. The treatment is: oral pan-JAK inhibitor, 5-10 mg twice daily. The table lists this clone with a few counts. The sequences come from CD4+ T cells sorted from blood, collected at week 4, from a patient treated with tofacitinib. The sequence was collected from a human donor with alopecia areata. The chain recombines TRBV30 with TRBJ2-7; D may be TRBD1 (6 bases). CDR3 in DNA: TGTGCCTGGAGTCCAGGGGCTACCTACGAGCAGTACTTC. Translation: CAWSPGATYEQYF.